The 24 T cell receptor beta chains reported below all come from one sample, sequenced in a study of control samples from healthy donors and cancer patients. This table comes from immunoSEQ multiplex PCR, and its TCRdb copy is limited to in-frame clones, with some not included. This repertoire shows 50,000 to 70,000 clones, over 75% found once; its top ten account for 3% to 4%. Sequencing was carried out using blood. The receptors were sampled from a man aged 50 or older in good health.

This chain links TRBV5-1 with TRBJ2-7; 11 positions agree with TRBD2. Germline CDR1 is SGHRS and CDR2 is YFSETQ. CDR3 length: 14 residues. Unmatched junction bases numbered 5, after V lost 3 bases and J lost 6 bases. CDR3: CASSSLAGGGEQYF. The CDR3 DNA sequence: TGCGCCAGCAGCTCCCTAGCGGGAGGCGGCGAGCAGTACTTC.

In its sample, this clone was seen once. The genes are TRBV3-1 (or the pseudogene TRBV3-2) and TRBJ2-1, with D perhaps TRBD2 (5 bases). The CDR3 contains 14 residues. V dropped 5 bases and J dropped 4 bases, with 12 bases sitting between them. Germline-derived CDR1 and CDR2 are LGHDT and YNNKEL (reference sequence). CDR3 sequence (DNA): TGTGCCAGCAGCTTGATAACGGGATACAATGAGCAGTTCTTC. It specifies CASSLITGYNEQFF.

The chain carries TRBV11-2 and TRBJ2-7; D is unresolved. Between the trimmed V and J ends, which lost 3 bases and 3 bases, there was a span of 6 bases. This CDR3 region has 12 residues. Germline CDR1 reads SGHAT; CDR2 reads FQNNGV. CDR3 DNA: TGTGCCAGCAGCTTCCCCGACTACGAGCAGTACTTC. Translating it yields CASSFPDYEQYF.

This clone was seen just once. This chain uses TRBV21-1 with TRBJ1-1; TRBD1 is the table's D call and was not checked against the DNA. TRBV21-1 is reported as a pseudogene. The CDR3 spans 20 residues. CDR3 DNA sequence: TGTGCCAGCAGCTCACCCCCCCTCCTATCCGGGACAGGGTTTAACACTGAAGCTTTCTTT. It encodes CASSSPPLLSGTGFNTEAFF.

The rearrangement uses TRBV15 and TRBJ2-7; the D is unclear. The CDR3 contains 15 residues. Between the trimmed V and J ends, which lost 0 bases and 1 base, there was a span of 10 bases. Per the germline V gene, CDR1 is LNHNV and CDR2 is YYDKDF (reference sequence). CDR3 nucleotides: TGTGCCACCAGCAGAGATCAAACCTCTTCCTACGAGCAGTACTTC. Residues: CATSRDQTSSYEQYF.

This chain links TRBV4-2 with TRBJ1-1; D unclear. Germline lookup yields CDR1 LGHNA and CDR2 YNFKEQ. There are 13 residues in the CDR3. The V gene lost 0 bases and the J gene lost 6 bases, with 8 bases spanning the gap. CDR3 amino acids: CASSQDPGSEAFF. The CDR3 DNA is TGTGCCAGCAGCCAAGACCCGGGGTCTGAAGCTTTCTTT.

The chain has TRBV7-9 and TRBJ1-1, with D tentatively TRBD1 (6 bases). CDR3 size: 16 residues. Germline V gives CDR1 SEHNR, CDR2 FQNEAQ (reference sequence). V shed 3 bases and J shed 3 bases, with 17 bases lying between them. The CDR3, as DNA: TGTGCCAGCAGCTTTTATGGGGGGCGGGTGGACACTGAAGCTTTCTTT. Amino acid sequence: CASSFYGGRVDTEAFF.

This CDR3 is CASSLAWTGGETQYF. The DNA for the CDR3 is TGTGCCAGCAGCTTAGCTTGGACAGGTGGGGAGACCCAGTACTTC. This chain joins TRBV11-2 and TRBJ2-5, with TRBD1 matching 7 bases. CDR1 SGHAT and CDR2 FQNNGV come from the germline V gene. The V segment lost 1 base and the J segment 5 bases; nucleotides outside the gene matches: 7. This CDR3 contains 15 residues.

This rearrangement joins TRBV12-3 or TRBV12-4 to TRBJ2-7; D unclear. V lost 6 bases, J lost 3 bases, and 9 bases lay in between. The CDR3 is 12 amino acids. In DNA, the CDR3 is TGTGCCAGCAGCCCCTCGGGCTACGAGCAGTACTTC. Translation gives CASSPSGYEQYF.

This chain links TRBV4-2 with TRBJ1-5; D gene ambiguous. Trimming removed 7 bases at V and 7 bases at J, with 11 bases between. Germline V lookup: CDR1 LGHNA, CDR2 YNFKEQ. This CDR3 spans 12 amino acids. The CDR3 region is CASNRAGQPQHF. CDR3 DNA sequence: TGTGCCAGCAACCGAGCGGGCCAGCCCCAGCATTTT.

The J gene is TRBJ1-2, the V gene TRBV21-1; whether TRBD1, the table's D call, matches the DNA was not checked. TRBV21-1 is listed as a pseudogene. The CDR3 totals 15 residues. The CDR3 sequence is CASSKGRDRGWGYTF. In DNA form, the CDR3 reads TGTGCCAGCAGCAAGGGAAGGGACAGGGGTTGGGGCTACACCTTC.

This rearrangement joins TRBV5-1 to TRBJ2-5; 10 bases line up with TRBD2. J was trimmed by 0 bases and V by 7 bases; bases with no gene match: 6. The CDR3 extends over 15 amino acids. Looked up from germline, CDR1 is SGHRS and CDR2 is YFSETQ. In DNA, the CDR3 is TGCGCCAGCTACCCGGGACTAGCGAACCAAGAGACCCAGTACTTC. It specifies CASYPGLANQETQYF.

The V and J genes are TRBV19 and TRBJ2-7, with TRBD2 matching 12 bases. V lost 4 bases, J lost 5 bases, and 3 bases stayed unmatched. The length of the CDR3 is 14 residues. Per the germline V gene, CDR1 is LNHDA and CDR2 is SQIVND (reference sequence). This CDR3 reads CASSTGLAGNEQYF. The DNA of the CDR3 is TGTGCCAGTAGTACAGGACTAGCGGGAAACGAGCAGTACTTC. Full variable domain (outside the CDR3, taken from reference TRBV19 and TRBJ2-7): DGGITQSPKYLFRKEGQNVTLSCEQNLNHDAMYWYRQDPGQGLRLIYYSQIVNDFQKGDIAEGYSVSREKKESFPLTVTSAQKNPTAFYLCASSTGLAGNEQYFGPGTRLTVT.

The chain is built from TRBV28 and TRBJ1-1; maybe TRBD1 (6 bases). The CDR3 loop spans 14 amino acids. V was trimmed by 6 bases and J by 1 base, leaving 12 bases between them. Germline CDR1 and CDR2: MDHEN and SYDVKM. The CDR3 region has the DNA TGTGCCAGCAGCCCACAGGGAGAGAACACTGAAGCTTTCTTT. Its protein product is CASSPQGENTEAFF.

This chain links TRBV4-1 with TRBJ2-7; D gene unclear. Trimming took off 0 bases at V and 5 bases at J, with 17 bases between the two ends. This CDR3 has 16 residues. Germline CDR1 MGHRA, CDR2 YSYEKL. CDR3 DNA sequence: TGCGCCAGCAGCCAAGATCCGATAGGAACGGTGAACGAGCAGTACTTC. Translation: CASSQDPIGTVNEQYF.

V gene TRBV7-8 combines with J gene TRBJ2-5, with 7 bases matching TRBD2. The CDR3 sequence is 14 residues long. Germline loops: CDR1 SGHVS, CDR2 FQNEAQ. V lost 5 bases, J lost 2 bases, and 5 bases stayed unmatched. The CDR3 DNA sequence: TGTGCCAGCAGCAACTCCGGGAGGCAAGAGACCCAGTACTTC. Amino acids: CASSNSGRQETQYF.

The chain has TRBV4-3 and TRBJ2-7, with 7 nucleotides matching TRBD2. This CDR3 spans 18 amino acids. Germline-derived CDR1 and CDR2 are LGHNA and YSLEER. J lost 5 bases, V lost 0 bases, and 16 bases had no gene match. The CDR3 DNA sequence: TGCGCCAGCAGCCAAGATTGGGGAGGGACTCCCTTGGAGGACGAGCAGTACTTC. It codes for CASSQDWGGTPLEDEQYF.

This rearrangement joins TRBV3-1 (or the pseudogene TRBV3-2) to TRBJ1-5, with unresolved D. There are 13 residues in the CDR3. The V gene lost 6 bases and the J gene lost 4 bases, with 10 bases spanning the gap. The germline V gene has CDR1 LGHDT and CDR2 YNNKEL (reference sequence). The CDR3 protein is CASSRMGNQPQHF. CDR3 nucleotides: TGTGCCAGCAGTCGGATGGGGAATCAGCCCCAGCATTTT.

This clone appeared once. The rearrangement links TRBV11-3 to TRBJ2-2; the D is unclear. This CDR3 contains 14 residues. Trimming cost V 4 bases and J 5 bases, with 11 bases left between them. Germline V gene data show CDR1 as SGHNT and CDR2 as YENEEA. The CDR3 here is CASSSPLNTGELFF. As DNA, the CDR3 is TGTGCCAGCAGCTCACCCCTGAATACCGGGGAGCTGTTTTTT.

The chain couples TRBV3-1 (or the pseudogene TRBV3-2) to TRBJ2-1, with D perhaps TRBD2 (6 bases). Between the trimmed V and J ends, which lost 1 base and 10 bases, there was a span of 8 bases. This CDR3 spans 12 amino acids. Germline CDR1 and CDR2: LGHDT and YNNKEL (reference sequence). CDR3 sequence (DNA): TGTGCCAGCAGCCAAGGGGACTGGGAGCAGTTCTTC. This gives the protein CASSQGDWEQFF.

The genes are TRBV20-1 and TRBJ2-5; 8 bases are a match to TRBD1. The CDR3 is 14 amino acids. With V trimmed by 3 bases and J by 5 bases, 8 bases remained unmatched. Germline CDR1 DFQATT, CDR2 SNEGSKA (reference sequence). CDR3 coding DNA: TGCAGTGCTAGTGGCAGGGGGCCGGAGGAGACCCAGTACTTC. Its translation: CSASGRGPEETQYF.

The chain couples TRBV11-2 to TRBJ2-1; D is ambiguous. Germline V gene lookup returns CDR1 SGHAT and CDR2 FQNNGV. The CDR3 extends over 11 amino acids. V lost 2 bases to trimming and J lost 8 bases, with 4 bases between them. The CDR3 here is CASSLFHEQFF. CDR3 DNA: TGTGCCAGCAGCTTATTCCATGAGCAGTTCTTC.

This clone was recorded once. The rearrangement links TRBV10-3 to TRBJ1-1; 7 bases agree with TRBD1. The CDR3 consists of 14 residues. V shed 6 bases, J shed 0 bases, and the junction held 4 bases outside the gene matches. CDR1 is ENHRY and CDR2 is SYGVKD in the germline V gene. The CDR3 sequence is CAIRQGLLNTEAFF. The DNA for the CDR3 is TGTGCCATCAGACAGGGGCTGCTGAACACTGAAGCTTTCTTT.

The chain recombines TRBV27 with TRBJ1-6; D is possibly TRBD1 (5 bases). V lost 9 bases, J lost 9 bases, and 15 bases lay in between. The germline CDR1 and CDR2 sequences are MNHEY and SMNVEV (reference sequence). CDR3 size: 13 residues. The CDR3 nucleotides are TGTGCCAGTGGGGGTGGGTACGGTTCACCCCTCCACTTT. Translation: CASGGGYGSPLHF.